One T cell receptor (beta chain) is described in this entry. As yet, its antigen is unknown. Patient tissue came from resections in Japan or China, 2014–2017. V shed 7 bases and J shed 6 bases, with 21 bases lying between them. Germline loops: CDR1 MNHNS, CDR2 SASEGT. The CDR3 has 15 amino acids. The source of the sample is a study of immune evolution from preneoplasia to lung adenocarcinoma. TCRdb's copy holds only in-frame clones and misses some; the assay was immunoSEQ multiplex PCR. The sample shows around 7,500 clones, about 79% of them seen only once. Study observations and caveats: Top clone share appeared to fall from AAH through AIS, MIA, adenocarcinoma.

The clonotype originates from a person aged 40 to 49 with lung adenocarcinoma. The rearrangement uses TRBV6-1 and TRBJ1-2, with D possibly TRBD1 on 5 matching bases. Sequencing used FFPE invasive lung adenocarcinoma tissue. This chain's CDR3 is CASKFSQGGQDGYTF. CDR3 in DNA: TGTGCCAGCAAGTTTAGCCAGGGAGGGCAGGATGGCTACACCTTC.